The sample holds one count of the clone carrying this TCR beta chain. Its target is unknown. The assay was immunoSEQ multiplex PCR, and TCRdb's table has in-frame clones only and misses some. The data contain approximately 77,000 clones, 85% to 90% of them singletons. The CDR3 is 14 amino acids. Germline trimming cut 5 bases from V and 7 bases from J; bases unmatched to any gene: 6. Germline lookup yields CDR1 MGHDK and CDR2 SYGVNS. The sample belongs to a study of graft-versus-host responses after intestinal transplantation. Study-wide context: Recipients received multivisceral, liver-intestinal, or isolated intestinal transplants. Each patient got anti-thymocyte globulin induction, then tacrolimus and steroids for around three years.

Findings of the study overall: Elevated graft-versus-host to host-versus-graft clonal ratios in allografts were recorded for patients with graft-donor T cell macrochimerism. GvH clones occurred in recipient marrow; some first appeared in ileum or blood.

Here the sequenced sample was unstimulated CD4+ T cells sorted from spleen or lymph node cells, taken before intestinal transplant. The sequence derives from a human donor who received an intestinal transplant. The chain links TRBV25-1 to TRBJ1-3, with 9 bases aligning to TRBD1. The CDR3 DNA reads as TGTGCCAGCAGTCCCACAGGGGGCGGGAACACCATATATTTT. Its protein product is CASSPTGGGNTIYF.